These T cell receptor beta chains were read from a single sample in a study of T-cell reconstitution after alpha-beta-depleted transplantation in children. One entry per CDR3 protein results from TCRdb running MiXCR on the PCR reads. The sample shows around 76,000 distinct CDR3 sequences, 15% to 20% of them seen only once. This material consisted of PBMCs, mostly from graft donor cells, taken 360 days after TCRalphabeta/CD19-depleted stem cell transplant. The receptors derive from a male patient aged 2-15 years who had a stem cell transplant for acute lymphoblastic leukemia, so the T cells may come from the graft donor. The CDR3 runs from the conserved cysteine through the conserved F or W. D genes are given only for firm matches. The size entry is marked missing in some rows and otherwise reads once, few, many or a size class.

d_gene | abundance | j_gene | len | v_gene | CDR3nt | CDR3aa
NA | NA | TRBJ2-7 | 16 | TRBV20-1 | TGCAGTGCTAGGAAAGGGTTCGTGGGGTCTCTCTACGTGCAGTACTTC | CSARKGFVGSLYVQYF
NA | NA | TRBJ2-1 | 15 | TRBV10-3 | TGTGCCATCGGAGAGGGGTTGGGGGGAAGCAATGAGCAGTTCTTC | CAIGEGLGGSNEQFF
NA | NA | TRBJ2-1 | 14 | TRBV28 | TGTGCCAGCAGTTTCTTAACTATATACAATGAGCAGTTCTTC | CASSFLTIYNEQFF
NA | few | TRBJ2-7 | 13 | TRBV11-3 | TGTGCCAGCAGCTTAAGACCAAGGGACGAGCAGTACTTC | CASSLRPRDEQYF
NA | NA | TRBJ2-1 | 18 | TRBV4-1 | TGCGCCAGCAGCCAAGATTTTAATAGCGCAAGCTCCTACAATGTGCAGTTCTTC | CASSQDFNSASSYNVQFF
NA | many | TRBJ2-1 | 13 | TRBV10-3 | TGTGCCATCAGTGGGAGTACGTACAATGAGCAGTTCTTC | CAISGSTYNEQFF
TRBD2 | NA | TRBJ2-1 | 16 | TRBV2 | TGTGCCAGCAGTGAAGAAGCCGGACTAGCGGGGAATGAGCAGTTCTTC | CASSEEAGLAGNEQFF
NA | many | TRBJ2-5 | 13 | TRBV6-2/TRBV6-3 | TGTGCCAGCAGCCTAGGGTTTGGCGGGCCCCAGTACTTC | CASSLGFGGPQYF
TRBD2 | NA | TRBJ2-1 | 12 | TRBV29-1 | TGCAGCACATTGCGGGGGGGCAATGAGCAGTTCTTC | CSTLRGGNEQFF
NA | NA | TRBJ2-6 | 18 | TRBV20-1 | TGCAGTGCTATCCAAAGAACCCAGGGACCCTCTGGGGCCAACGTCCTGACTTTC | CSAIQRTQGPSGANVLTF
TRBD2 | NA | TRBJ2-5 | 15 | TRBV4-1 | TGCGCCAGCAGCCGTCTCGGGACTAGCCAAGAGACCCAGTACTTC | CASSRLGTSQETQYF
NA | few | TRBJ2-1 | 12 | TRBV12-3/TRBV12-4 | TGTGCCAGCAGTCCTGGTGGTTCCTTAGAGTTCTTC | CASSPGGSLEFF
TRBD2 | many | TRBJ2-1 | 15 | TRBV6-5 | TGTGCCAGCAGTTCCGGGACTAGCGGGAACAATGAGCAGTTCTTC | CASSSGTSGNNEQFF
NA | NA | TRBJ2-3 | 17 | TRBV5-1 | TGCGCCAGCAGCCAAATTGTCCGACTGAGTAGCACAGATACGCAGTATTTT | CASSQIVRLSSTDTQYF
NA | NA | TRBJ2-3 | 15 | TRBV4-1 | TGCGCCAGCAGCCAAGAGGACATTGCGGCAGATACGCAGTATTTT | CASSQEDIAADTQYF
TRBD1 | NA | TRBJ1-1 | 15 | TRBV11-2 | TGTGCCAGCAGCCCGACGGACAGGGCGGTCACTGAAGCTTTCTTT | CASSPTDRAVTEAFF
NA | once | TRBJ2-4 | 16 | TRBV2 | TGTGCCAGCAGTGTATCCAGACTACTAGCCAAAAACATTCAGTACTTC | CASSVSRLLAKNIQYF
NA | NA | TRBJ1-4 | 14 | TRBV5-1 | TGCGCCAGCAGCTTGGAGAGGCCTAATGAAAAACTGTTTTTT | CASSLERPNEKLFF
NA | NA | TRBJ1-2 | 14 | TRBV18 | TGTGCCAGCTCACCATTAGGACATCCAATGGGCTACACCTTC | CASSPLGHPMGYTF
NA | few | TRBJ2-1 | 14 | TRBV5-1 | TGCGCCAGCAGCTTGGTAGGGGCTGCCGGTGAGCAGTTCTTC | CASSLVGAAGEQFF
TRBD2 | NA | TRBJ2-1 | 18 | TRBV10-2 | TGCGCCAGCAGTGAAAGTCTAGCGGGAGTACGGACCTACAATGAGCAGTTCTTC | CASSESLAGVRTYNEQFF
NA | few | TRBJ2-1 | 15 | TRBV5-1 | TGCGCCAGCAGCTTGGGGGAGGTGAAGGGCAATGAGCAGTTCTTC | CASSLGEVKGNEQFF
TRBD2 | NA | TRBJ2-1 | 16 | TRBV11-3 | TGTGCCAGCAGCTTAGTTTCCAGCGGGAGGGCCAATGAGCAGTTCTTC | CASSLVSSGRANEQFF
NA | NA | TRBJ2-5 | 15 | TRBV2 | TGTGCCAGCAGTGAAGCGCTTGCGCGCCAAGAGACCCAGTACTTC | CASSEALARQETQYF
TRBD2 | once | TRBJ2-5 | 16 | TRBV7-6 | TGTGCCAGCAGCCTTTTTAGTAGCGGGAGGAGTGAGACCCAGTACTTC | CASSLFSSGRSETQYF
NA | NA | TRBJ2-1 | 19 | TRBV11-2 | TGTGCCAGCAGCCCCCCCTGGGGAATCACTTATTTTTCCTACAATGAGCAGTTCTTC | CASSPPWGITYFSYNEQFF
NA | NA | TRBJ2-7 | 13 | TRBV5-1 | TGCGCCAGTACAGGGAGGAGCTCCTACGAGCAGTACTTC | CASTGRSSYEQYF
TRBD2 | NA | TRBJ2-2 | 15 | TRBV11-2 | TGTGCCAGCAGCCTTCTAGCGGGAATAACCGGGGAGCTGTTTTTT | CASSLLAGITGELFF
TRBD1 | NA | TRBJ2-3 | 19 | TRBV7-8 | TGTGCCAGCAGCTTAGTACCGGGACAGGGGATGGTTCGTGGAGATACGCAGTATTTT | CASSLVPGQGMVRGDTQYF
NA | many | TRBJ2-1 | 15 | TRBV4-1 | TGCGCCAGCAGCCAAGGTGCTTTCTTATACAATGAGCAGTTCTTC | CASSQGAFLYNEQFF
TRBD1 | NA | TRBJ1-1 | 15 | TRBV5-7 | TGTGCCAGCAGCACCCGGACAGGTAGTAACACTGAAGCTTTCTTT | CASSTRTGSNTEAFF
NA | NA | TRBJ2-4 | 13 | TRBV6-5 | TGTGCCAGCAGTTACCGGCCAGGAAACATTCAGTACTTC | CASSYRPGNIQYF
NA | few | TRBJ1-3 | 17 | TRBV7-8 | TGTGCCAGCAGCTTAAGAGGGAGTCGGCAGGGGGGAAACACCATATATTTT | CASSLRGSRQGGNTIYF
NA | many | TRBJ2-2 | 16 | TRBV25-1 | TGTGCCAGCAGTGAATCTGAGGGGGTGAACACCGGGGAGCTGTTTTTT | CASSESEGVNTGELFF
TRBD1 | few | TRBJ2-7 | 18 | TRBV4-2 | TGTGCCAGCAGCCAAGACACGACCGGGACAGGGACCTCCTACGAGCAGTACTTC | CASSQDTTGTGTSYEQYF
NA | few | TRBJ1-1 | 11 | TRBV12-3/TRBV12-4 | TGTGCCAGCAGGAACAGGGAACGAGCTTTCTTT | CASRNRERAFF
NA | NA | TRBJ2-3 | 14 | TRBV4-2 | TGTGCCAGCAGCCAAGACCGACAGACAGATACGCAGTATTTT | CASSQDRQTDTQYF
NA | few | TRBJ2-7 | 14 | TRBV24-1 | TGTGCCACCAGTGATACCCGGCCGCCCTACGAGCAGTACTTC | CATSDTRPPYEQYF
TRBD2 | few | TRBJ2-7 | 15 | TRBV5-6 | TGTGCCAGCAGTAGACTAGCGGGAGCACCCTACGAGCAGTACTTC | CASSRLAGAPYEQYF
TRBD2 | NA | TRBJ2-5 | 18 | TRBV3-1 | TGTGCCAGCAGCCCACCGGGGACTAGCGGGAGGGGGCGGAAGACCCAGTACTTC | CASSPPGTSGRGRKTQYF
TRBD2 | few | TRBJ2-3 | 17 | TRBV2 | TGTGCCAGCCTGGGCCGACAGCGGGGTCCTAGCACAGATACGCAGTATTTT | CASLGRQRGPSTDTQYF